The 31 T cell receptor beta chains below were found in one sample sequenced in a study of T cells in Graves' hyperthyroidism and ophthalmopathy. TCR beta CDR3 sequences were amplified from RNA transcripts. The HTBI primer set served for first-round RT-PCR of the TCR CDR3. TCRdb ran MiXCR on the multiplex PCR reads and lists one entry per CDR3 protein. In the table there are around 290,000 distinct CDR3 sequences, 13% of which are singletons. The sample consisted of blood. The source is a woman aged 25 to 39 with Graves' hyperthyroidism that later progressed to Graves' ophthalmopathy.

The CDR3 nucleotides are TGTGCCACCGGCCGGGGGGGGCAGTATAAGGATACGCAGTATTTT. Translating gives CATGRGGQYKDTQYF. This chain connects TRBV13 to TRBJ2-3, with 8 bases identical to TRBD2. The CDR3 covers 15 residues. After removal of 10 bases from V and 6 bases from J, the junction contained 15 bases not matched to a gene. Germline V gene lookup returns CDR1 PRHDT and CDR2 FYEKMQ (reference sequence).

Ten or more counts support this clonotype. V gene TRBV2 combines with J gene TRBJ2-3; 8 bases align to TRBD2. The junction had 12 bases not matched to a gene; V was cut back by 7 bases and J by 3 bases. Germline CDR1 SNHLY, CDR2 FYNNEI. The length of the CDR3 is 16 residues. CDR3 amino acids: CASTALSLAGTDTQYF. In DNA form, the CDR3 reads TGTGCCAGCACAGCCCTATCGCTAGCGGGTACAGATACGCAGTATTTT.

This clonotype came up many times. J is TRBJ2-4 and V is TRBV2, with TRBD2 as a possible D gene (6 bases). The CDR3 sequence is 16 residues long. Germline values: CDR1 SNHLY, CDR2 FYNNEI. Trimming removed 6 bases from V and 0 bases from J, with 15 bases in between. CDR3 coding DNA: TGTGCCAGCAGGTCTAGCGTCGACTTAGCCAAAAACATTCAGTACTTC. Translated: CASRSSVDLAKNIQYF.

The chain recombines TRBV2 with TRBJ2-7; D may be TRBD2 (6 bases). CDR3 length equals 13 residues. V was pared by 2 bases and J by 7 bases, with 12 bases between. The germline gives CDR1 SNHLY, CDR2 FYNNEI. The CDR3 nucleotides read TGTGCCAGCAGTGAAAACGTGGGGAGGGAGCAGTACTTC. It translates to CASSENVGREQYF.

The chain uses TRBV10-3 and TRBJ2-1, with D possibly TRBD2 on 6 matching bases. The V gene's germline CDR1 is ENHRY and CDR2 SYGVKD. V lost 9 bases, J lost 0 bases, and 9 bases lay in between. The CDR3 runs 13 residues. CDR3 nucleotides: TGTGCCATGGGAGGAATCTCCTACAATGAGCAGTTCTTC. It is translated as CAMGGISYNEQFF.

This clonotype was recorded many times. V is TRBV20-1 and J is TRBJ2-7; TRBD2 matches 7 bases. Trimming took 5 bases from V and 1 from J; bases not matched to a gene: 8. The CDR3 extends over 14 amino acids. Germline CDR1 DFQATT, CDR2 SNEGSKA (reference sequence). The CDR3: CSAGGRTRSYEQYF. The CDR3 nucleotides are TGCAGTGCTGGCGGTAGGACTAGGTCCTACGAGCAGTACTTC.

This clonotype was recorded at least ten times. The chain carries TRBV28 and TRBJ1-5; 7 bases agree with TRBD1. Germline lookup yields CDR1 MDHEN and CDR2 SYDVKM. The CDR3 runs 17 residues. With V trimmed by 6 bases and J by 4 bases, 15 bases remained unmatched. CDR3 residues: CASSPGVGGGNNQPQHF. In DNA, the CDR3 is TGTGCCAGCAGCCCGGGGGTGGGAGGGGGCAATAATCAGCCCCAGCATTTT. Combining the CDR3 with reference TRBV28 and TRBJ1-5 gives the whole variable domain DVKVTQSSRYLVKRTGEKVFLECVQDMDHENMFWYRQDPGLGLRLIYFSYDVKMKEKGDIPEGYSVSREKKERFSLILESASTNQTSMYLCASSPGVGGGNNQPQHFGDGTRLSIL.

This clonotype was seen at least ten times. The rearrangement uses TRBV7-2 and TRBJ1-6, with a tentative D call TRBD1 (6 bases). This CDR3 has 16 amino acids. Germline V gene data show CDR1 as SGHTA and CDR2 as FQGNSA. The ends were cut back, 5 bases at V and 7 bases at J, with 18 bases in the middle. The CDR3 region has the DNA TGTGCCAGCAGCCCCCCTGGACAGAACCTCAATTCACCCCTCCACTTT. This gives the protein CASSPPGQNLNSPLHF.

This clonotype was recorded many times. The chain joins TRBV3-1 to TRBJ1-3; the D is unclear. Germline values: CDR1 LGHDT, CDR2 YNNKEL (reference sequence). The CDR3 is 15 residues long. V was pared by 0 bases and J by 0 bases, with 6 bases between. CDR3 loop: CASSQERSSGNTIYF. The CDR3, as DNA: TGTGCCAGCAGCCAAGAACGGAGCTCTGGAAACACCATATATTTT.

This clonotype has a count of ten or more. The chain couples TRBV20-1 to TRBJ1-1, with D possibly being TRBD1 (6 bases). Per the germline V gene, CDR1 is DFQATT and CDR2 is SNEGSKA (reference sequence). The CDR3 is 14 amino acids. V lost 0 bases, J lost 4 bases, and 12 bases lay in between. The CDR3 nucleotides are TGCAGTGCTAGAGATGCGGGCAGGGGCACTGAAGCTTTCTTT. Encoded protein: CSARDAGRGTEAFF.

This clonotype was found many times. Here the CDR3 reads CASNARTPSTDTQYF. The CDR3 DNA is TGTGCCAGCAATGCCAGGACCCCAAGCACAGATACGCAGTATTTT. The V and J genes are TRBV6-1 and TRBJ2-3, with no clear D. The CDR3 loop spans 15 amino acids. Germline assignment: CDR1 MNHNS and CDR2 SASEGT. V lost 7 bases, J lost 0 bases, and 14 bases lay in between.

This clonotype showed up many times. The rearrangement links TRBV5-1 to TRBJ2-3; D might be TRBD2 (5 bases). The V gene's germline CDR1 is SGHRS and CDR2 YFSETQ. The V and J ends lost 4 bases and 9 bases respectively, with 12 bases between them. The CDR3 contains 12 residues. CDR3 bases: TGCGCCAGCAGCCGGACTGTGGAAACGCAGTATTTT. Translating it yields CASSRTVETQYF.

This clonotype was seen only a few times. CDR3: CASSQDQGNYGYTF. The CDR3 bases are TGCGCCAGCAGCCAAGATCAGGGGAACTATGGCTACACCTTC. The chain uses TRBV4-1 and TRBJ1-2, with D perhaps TRBD1 (6 bases). Germline values: CDR1 MGHRA, CDR2 YSYEKL. The CDR3 totals 14 residues. Trimming stripped 0 bases from V and 2 bases from J, with 7 bases between.

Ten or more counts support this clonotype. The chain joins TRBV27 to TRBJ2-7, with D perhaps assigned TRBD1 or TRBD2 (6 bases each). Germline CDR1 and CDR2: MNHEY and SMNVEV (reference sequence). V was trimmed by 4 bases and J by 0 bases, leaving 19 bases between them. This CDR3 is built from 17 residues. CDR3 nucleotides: TGTGCCAGCAGTTCTACCCCAACAGGGAGGAACTCCTACGAGCAGTACTTC. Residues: CASSSTPTGRNSYEQYF.

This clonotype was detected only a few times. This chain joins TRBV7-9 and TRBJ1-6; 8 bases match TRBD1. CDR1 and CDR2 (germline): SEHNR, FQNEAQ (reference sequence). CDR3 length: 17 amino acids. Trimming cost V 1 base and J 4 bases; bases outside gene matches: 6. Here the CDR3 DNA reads TGTGCCAGCAGCTTAGATCCCGGGACAGGATATAATTCACCCCTCCACTTT. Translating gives CASSLDPGTGYNSPLHF.

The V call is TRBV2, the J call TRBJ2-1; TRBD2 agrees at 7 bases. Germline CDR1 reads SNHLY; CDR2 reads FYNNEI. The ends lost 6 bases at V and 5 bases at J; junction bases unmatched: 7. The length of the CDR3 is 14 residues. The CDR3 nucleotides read TGTGCCAGCAGGACTAGCTGGCGTGACAATGAGCAGTTCTTC. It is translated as CASRTSWRDNEQFF.

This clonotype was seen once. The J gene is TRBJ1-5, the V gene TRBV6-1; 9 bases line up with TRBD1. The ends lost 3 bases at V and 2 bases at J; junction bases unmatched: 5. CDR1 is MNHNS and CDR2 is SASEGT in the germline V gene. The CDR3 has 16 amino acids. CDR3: CASSDTGGAGNQPQHF. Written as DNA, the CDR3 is TGTGCCAGCAGTGATACAGGGGGCGCGGGCAATCAGCCCCAGCATTTT.

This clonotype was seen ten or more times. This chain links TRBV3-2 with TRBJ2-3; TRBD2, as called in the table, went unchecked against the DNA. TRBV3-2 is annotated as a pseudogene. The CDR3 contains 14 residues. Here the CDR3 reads CASSPERSTDTQYF. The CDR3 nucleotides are TGTGCCAGCAGCCCGGAGCGGTCCACAGATACGCAGTATTTT.

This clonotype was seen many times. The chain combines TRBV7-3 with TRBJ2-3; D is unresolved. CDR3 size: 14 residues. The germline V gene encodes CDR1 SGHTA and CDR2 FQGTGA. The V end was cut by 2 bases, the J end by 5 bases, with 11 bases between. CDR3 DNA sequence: TGTGCCAGCAGCTTAGGCGGCTGGGGAGATACGCAGTATTTT. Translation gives CASSLGGWGDTQYF.

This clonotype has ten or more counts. The CDR3 DNA sequence: TGTGCCAGCAGTCCCAGGGACCTAGCGGGATTCTACAATGAGCAGTTCTTC. Its translation: CASSPRDLAGFYNEQFF. This sequence joins TRBV28 and TRBJ2-1; TRBD2 matches at 9 bases. Germline V CDR1 and CDR2: MDHEN, SYDVKM. The CDR3 loop spans 17 amino acids. V trimming: 5 bases; J trimming: 3 bases; junction bases outside the gene matches: 11.

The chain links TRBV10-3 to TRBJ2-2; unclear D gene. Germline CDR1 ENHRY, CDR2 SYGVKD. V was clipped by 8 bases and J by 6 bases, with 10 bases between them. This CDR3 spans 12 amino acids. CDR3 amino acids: CAIARNAGELFF. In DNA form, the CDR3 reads TGTGCCATCGCTCGCAACGCCGGGGAGCTGTTTTTT.

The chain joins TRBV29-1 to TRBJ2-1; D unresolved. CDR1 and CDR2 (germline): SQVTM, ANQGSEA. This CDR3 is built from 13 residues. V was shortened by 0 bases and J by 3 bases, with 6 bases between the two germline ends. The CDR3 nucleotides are TGCAGCGTTGAAGATTCGGACTACAATGAGCAGTTCTTC. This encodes CSVEDSDYNEQFF.

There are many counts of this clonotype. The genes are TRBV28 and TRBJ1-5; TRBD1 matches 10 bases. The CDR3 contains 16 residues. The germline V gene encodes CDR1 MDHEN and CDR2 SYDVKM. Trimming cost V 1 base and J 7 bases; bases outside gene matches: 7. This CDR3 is CASSLLGTGVGQPQHF. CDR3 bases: TGTGCCAGCAGTTTATTAGGGACAGGGGTTGGACAGCCCCAGCATTTT.

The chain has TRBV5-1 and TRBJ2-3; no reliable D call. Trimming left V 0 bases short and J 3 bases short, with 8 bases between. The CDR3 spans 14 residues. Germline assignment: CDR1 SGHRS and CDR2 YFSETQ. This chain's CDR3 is CASSLECLTDTQYF. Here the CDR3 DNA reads TGCGCCAGCAGCTTGGAATGCTTAACAGATACGCAGTATTTT.

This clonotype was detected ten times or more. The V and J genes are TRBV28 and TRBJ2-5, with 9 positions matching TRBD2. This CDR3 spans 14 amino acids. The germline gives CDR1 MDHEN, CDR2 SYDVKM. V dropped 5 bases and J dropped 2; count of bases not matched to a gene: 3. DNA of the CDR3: TGTGCCAGCAGTAGTAGCGGGAGACAAGAGACCCAGTACTTC. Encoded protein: CASSSSGRQETQYF.

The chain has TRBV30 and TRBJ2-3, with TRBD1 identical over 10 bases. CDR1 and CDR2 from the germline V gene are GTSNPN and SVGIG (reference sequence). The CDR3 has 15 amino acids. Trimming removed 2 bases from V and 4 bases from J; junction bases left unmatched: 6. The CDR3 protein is CAWSPGQGDADTQYF. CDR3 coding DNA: TGTGCCTGGAGTCCTGGACAGGGGGATGCAGATACGCAGTATTTT.

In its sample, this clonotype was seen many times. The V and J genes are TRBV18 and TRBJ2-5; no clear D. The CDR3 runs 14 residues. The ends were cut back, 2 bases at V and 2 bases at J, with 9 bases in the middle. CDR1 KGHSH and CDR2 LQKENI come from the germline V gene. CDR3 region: CASSPTGLQETQYF. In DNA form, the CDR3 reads TGTGCCAGCTCACCAACCGGGTTACAAGAGACCCAGTACTTC. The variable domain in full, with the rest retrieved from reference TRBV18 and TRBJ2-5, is NAGVMQNPRHLVRRRGQEARLRCSPMKGHSHVYWYRQLPEEGLKFMVYLQKENIIDESGMPKERFSAEFPKEGPSILRIQQVVRGDSAAYFCASSPTGLQETQYFGPGTRLLVL.

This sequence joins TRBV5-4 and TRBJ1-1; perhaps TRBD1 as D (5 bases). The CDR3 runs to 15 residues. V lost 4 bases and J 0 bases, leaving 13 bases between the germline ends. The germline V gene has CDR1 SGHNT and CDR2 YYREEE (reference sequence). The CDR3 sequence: CASSRFGAMNTEAFF. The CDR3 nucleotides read TGTGCCAGCAGCCGTTTTGGGGCTATGAACACTGAAGCTTTCTTT.

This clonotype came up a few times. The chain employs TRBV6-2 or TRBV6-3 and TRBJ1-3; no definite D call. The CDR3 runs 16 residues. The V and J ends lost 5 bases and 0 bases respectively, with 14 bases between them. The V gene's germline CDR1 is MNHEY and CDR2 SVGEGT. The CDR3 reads CASSAPREVSGNTIYF. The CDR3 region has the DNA TGTGCCAGCAGTGCCCCGCGGGAGGTCTCTGGAAACACCATATATTTT.

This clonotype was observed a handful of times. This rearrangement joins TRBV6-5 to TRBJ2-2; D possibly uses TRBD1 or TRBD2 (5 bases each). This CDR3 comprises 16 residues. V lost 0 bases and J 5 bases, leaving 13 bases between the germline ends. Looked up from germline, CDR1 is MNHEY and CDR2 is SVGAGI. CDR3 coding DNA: TGTGCCAGCAGTTACTCTGGGGGAGTCGGAACCGGGGAGCTGTTTTTT. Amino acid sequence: CASSYSGGVGTGELFF.

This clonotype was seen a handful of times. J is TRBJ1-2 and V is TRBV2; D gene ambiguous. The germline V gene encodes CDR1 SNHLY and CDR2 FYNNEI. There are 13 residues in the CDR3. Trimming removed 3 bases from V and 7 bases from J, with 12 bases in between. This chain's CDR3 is CASSENGICGYTF. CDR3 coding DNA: TGTGCCAGCAGTGAGAACGGGATCTGTGGCTACACCTTC.